This is a list of T cell receptor beta chains from one sample in a study of cytomegalovirus exposure and HLA in healthy donors. The method was immunoSEQ multiplex PCR; TCRdb's version includes in-frame clones alone and lacks a portion of them. The sample has 100,000 or so clones; around 75% are singletons. Material: PBMCs. The source is a male donor in good health and CMV-seropositive. Each CDR3 is given with its conserved first and last residue. D genes are given only for firm matches. Clone size is given for some rows only: seen once, a few or many times, or a class if the clone is expanded.

>.|.|TRBJ2-3|TRBV29-1
TGCAGCGGCGACGGGGGAACCACAGATACGCAGTATTTT
CSGDGGTTDTQYF
>hyperexpanded|.|TRBJ1-3|TRBV4-3
TGCGCCAGCAGCCAAGATCCCTTGAGAAGGGGCTCTGGAAACACCATATATTTT
CASSQDPLRRGSGNTIYF
>.|.|TRBJ1-1|TRBV5-1
TGCGCCAGCAGCTTGGCAGCACGGGCTGAAGCTTTCTTT
CASSLAARAEAFF
>.|TRBD1|TRBJ1-6|TRBV27
TGTGCCAGCAGTTTACGGGACAGGGGGATTCCTAATTCACCCCTCCACTTT
CASSLRDRGIPNSPLHF
>.|.|TRBJ2-2|TRBV7-2
TGTGCCAGCAGTTGGACCCTCGGGGACACCGGGGAGCTGTTTTTT
CASSWTLGDTGELFF
>few|.|TRBJ1-1|TRBV7-2
TGTGCCAGCAGCCCATCCGGGTACACTGAAGCTTTCTTT
CASSPSGYTEAFF
>.|TRBD1|TRBJ2-2|TRBV7-7
TGTGCTAGCAGCTCGGGACAGCCGAACACCGGGGAGCTGTTTTTT
CASSSGQPNTGELFF
>.|TRBD1|TRBJ2-7|TRBV10-3
TGTGCCATCAGGTCCGGGACAGGGCCTAAAAGACCTACCTACGAGCAGTACTTC
CAIRSGTGPKRPTYEQYF
>.|.|TRBJ2-3|TRBV4-2
TGTGCCAGCAGCCAGAGCCTAGGGGCGGATACGCAGTATTTT
CASSQSLGADTQYF
>few|.|TRBJ1-6|TRBV27
TGTGCCAGCAGTTTATTTGTCCCGAGCTCCTATAATTCACCCCTCCACTTT
CASSLFVPSSYNSPLHF
>.|TRBD2|TRBJ2-1|TRBV23-1
TGCGCCAGCAGTCACTACGGGGGGGCAGGAAATGAGCAGTTCTTC
CASSHYGGAGNEQFF
>.|TRBD2|TRBJ2-5|TRBV4-2
TGTGCCAGCAGCCAAGTTCTAGCGGGGGGCGCGGGAGAGACCCAGTACTTC
CASSQVLAGGAGETQYF
>.|TRBD1|TRBJ1-2|TRBV5-1
TGCGCCAGCAGCCCCGGACAGGGCCCGGGCTACACCTTC
CASSPGQGPGYTF
>.|.|TRBJ2-2|TRBV9
TGTGCCAGCAGCCCGAGGCCGTCAGGGAGGTGGACCGGGGAGCTGTTTTTT
CASSPRPSGRWTGELFF
>.|.|TRBJ1-4|TRBV7-2
TGTGCCAGCAGAGGGGGTAGGGGACCTAATGAAAAACTGTTTTTT
CASRGGRGPNEKLFF
>once|.|TRBJ2-7|TRBV2
TGTGCCAGCAGTTGGGGGGTCCGGGGTGACGAGCAGTACTTC
CASSWGVRGDEQYF
>few|.|TRBJ1-5|TRBV21-1
TGTGCCAGCAGCAAAGGCGGACAGGGCTTAGGGCCCCAGCATTTT
CASSKGGQGLGPQHF
>.|.|TRBJ1-1|TRBV4-2
TGTGCCAGCAGCCAAGCTAAAGACAGAATGATAGCTTTCTTT
CASSQAKDRMIAFF